This passage covers 12 T cell receptor beta chains from one sample sequenced in a study of Ad26.COV2.S vaccination and SARS-CoV-2 variants. Stated treatment: 15 to 20 received Ad26.COV2.S at low or high dose, single or two shots; 5 received placebo; per-sample allocation not given. Collection of the samples took place on day 63 after the first injection of vaccine or placebo. Here immunoSEQ multiplex PCR was the method, and the copy in TCRdb shows in-frame clones only, minus some. There are about 680,000 clones in the sample; roughly 90% occur only once, and approximately 1.5% lies in the top ten. The material was peripheral blood, obtained in a trial of Ad26.COV2.S vaccine versus placebo. These receptors all come from a person between 18 and 60 years old who received the Ad26.COV2.S COVID-19 vaccine or a placebo.

The chain carries TRBV11-3 and TRBJ2-7; unclear D gene. The CDR3 runs to 13 residues. Germline V gene data show CDR1 as SGHNT and CDR2 as YENEEA. V lost 1 base and J lost 3, with 7 bases in between. CDR3 residues: CASSLGGGYEQYF. In nucleotides, the CDR3 is TGTGCCAGCAGCTTAGGCGGCGGCTACGAGCAGTACTTC.

This chain links TRBV15 with TRBJ2-1, with a tentative D call TRBD2 (5 bases). This CDR3 has 13 residues. V dropped 9 bases and J dropped 2 bases, with 11 bases sitting between them. The germline CDR1 and CDR2 sequences are LNHNV and YYDKDF (reference sequence). The DNA of the CDR3 is TGTGCCACGAGCGGCCATACCTACAATGAGCAGTTCTTC. As protein: CATSGHTYNEQFF.

The chain recombines TRBV7-2 with TRBJ2-1, with 8 bases that match TRBD2. The CDR3 is made up of 15 amino acids. Germline V gene sequence: CDR1 SGHTA, CDR2 FQGNSA. The ends lost 5 bases at V and 5 bases at J; junction bases unmatched: 8. CDR3 in amino acids: CASSPGGMGDNEQFF. The CDR3 DNA sequence: TGTGCCAGCAGCCCGGGGGGGATGGGAGACAATGAGCAGTTCTTC.

The V and J genes are TRBV27 and TRBJ1-5; perhaps TRBD1 as D (6 bases). Trimming removed 6 bases at V and 3 bases at J, with 15 bases between. Germline values: CDR1 MNHEY, CDR2 SMNVEV (reference sequence). This CDR3 region has 15 residues. CDR3 amino acids: CASSPTDRLNQPQHF. As DNA, the CDR3 is TGTGCCAGCAGCCCAACGGACAGACTCAATCAGCCCCAGCATTTT.

The genes are TRBV5-5 and TRBJ1-1; possibly TRBD1 for D (5 bases). The CDR3 runs 14 residues. Trimming stripped 3 bases from V and 1 base from J, with 10 bases between. Germline CDR1 is SGHKS and CDR2 is YYEKEE (reference sequence). DNA for the CDR3: TGTGCCAGCAGCTGGGATGGGGCGAACACTGAAGCTTTCTTT. This sequence encodes CASSWDGANTEAFF.

In regard to this clone: Other DNA sequences in this sample translate to the same CDR3. CDR3 bases: TGTGCCTGGAGCGCCGGGGGCTACGAGCAGTACTTC. It yields the protein CAWSAGGYEQYF. This rearrangement joins TRBV30 to TRBJ2-7; perhaps TRBD2 as D (6 bases). The CDR3 contains 12 residues. V lost 3 bases, J lost 3 bases, and 9 bases lay in between. Germline assignment: CDR1 GTSNPN and CDR2 SVGIG (reference sequence).

The chain recombines TRBV18 with TRBJ1-6, with D perhaps TRBD1 (5 bases). Deletions cut 6 bases from V and 7 bases from J, with 13 bases between. Germline lookup yields CDR1 KGHSH and CDR2 LQKENI. The CDR3 contains 14 residues. CDR3 bases: TGTGCCAGCTCGGCAGGGCCGGACAATTCACCCCTCCACTTT. Its translation is CASSAGPDNSPLHF.

This clone has a handful of counts. This chain links TRBV6-5 with TRBJ1-3; TRBD1 matches at 8 bases. After removal of 2 bases from V and 14 bases from J, the junction contained 5 bases not matched to a gene. Looked up from germline, CDR1 is MNHEY and CDR2 is SVGAGI. This CDR3 is 12 amino acids long. The CDR3 protein is CASSYRTGRVYF. CDR3 nucleotides: TGTGCCAGCAGTTACCGGACAGGGCGAGTATATTTT.

J is TRBJ1-5 and V is TRBV30; D not resolved. From germline, CDR1 is GTSNPN and CDR2 SVGIG (reference sequence). The CDR3 is 15 residues long. The V end was cut by 0 bases, the J end by 3 bases, with 12 bases between. The CDR3: CAWSVTSALNQPQHF. Written as DNA, the CDR3 is TGTGCCTGGAGTGTAACCAGTGCCCTCAATCAGCCCCAGCATTTT.

The chain uses TRBV2 and TRBJ2-4; the D is unclear. The CDR3 length is 15 residues. Germline CDR1 and CDR2: SNHLY and FYNNEI. Trimming stripped 2 bases from V and 0 bases from J, with 8 bases between. The CDR3 DNA sequence: TGTGCCAGCAGTGAAACCTGGCTAGCCAAAAACATTCAGTACTTC. Amino acids: CASSETWLAKNIQYF.

The chain links TRBV4-1 to TRBJ2-1; perhaps TRBD2 as D (6 bases). The CDR3 runs 16 residues. CDR1 and CDR2 from the germline V gene are MGHRA and YSYEKL. Trimming removed 3 bases at V and 4 bases at J, with 16 bases between. CDR3 DNA: TGCGCCAGCAGCCAGAAGGGGACTGGACCATACAATGAGCAGTTCTTC. As protein: CASSQKGTGPYNEQFF.

V usage is TRBV30 and J usage is TRBJ1-1, with D unresolved. This CDR3 spans 17 amino acids. The V end was cut by 4 bases, the J end by 2 bases, with 23 bases between. Germline values: CDR1 GTSNPN, CDR2 SVGIG (reference sequence). The CDR3 here is CAWTPLRRQRENTEAFF. CDR3 DNA sequence: TGTGCCTGGACCCCTCTACGCCGTCAAAGGGAAAACACTGAAGCTTTCTTT. Full variable domain (missing parts from reference TRBV30 and TRBJ1-1): SQTIHQWPATLVQPVGSPLSLECTVEGTSNPNLYWYRQAAGRGLQLLFYSVGIGQISSEVPQNLSASRPQDRQFILSSKKLLLSDSGFYLCAWTPLRRQRENTEAFFGQGTRLTVV.